Listed here is a single T cell receptor (beta chain). Its antigen is undetermined. Repertoires were generated with immunoSEQ multiplex PCR, while TCRdb's copy carries only in-frame clones and drops some. The sample contains approximately 15,000 clones, about 93% of which appear only once. The CDR3 totals 18 residues. Trimming cost V 0 bases and J 1 base; bases outside gene matches: 9. Germline-derived CDR1 and CDR2 are SGHRS and YFSETQ. This entry is derived from a study of STAT3 mutations in large granular lymphocyte leukemia. Study as a whole: Canonical activating STAT3 mutations were detected in roughly half of the longitudinally sequenced T-LGLL patients. Over half of T-LGLL patients had one or more immunosuppressive regimens.

The study, taken as a whole, reports: Differing intervals and regimens complicate linking therapy response to clone burden. Some patients had persisting codominant clonotypes that could mask small clones. At least one immunodominant TCR beta clonotype appeared in every T-cell large granular lymphocyte leukemia patient.

Sample: peripheral blood mononuclear cells. The TCR originated in a woman in her forties or fifties with T-cell large granular lymphocyte leukemia. Some clones in this sample may be carry-over from other donors' samples. J is TRBJ2-5 and V is TRBV5-1, with 10 bases aligning to TRBD2. The CDR3 loop is CASSLGLAGVWAQETQYF. CDR3 in DNA: TGCGCCAGCAGCTTGGGGCTAGCGGGAGTCTGGGCCCAAGAGACCCAGTACTTC.